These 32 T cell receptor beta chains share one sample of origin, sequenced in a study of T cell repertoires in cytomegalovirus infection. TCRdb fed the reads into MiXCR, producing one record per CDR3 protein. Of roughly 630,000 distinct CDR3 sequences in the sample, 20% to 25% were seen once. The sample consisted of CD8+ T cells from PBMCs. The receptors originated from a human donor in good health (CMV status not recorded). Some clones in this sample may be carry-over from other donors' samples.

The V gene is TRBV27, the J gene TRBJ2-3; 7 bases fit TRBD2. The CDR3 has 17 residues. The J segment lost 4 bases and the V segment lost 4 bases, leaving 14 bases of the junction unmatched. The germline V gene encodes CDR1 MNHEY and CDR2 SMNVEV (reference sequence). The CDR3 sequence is CASSSIAGSSAADTQYF. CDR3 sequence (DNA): TGTGCCAGCAGTTCAATAGCGGGTTCCTCCGCGGCAGATACGCAGTATTTT.

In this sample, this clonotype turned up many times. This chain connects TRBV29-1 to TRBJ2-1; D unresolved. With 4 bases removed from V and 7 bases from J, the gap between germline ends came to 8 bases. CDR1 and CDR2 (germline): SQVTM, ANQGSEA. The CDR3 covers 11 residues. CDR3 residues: CSVGPLNEQFF. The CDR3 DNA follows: TGCAGCGTTGGACCGTTGAATGAGCAGTTCTTC.

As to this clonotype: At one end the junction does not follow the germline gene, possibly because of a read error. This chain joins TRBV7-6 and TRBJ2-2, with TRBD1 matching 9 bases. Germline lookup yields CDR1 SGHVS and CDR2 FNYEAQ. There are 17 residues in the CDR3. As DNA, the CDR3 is TGTGCTAGCAGCTTAGCCCCCCGGGACAGGGAGGCCGGGGAGCTGTTTTTT. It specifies CASSLAPRDREAGELFF.

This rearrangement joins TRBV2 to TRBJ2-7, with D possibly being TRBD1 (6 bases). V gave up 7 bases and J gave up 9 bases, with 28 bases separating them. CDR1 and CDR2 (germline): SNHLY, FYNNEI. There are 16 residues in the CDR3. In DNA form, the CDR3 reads TGTGCCAGCATCCCGAACGATGATTTTGGCAGGGGTGCGCAGTACTTC. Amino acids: CASIPNDDFGRGAQYF.

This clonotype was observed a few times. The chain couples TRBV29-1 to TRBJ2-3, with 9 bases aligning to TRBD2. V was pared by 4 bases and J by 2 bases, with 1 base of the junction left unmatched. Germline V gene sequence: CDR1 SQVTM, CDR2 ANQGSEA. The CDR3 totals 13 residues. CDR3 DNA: TGCAGCGTTGGGGGACTAGCCACAGATACGCAGTATTTT. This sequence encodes CSVGGLATDTQYF.

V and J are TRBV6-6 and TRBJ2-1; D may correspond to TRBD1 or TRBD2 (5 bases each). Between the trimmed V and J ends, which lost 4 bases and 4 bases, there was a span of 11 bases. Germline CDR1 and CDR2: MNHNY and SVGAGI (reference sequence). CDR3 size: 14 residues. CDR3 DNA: TGTGCCAGCAGTTCCCGGGGACGTTACAATGAGCAGTTCTTC. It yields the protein CASSSRGRYNEQFF.

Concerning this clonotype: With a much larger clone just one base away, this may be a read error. As DNA, the CDR3 is TGTGTCAGCAGTGAAGTTATGGGGGAACTCTCTCAGCCCCAGCATTTT. The encoded protein is CVSSEVMGELSQPQHF. This rearrangement joins TRBV6-1 to TRBJ1-5, with D perhaps matching TRBD1 (5 bases). CDR1 is MNHNS and CDR2 is SASEGT in the germline V gene. The CDR3 extends over 16 amino acids.

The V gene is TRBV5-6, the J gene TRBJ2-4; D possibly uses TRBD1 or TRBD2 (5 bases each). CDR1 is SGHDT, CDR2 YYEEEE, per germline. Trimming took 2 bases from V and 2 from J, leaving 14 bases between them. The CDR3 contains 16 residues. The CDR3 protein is CASSFFTGLTKNIQYF. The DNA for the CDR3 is TGTGCCAGCAGCTTTTTCACGGGGCTAACCAAAAACATTCAGTACTTC.

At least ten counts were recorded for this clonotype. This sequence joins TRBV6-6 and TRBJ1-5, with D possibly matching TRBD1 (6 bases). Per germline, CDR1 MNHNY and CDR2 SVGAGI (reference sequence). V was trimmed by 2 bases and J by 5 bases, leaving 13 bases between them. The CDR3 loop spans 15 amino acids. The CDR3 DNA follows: TGTGCCAGCAGTTACATAGTACAGGGTCATCAGCCCCAGCATTTT. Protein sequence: CASSYIVQGHQPQHF.

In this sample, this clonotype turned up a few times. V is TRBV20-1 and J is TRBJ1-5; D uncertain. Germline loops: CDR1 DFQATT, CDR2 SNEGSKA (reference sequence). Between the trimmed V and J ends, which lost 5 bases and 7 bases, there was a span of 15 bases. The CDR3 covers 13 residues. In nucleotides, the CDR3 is TGCAGTGCTTCTGACGGAGGTGGGCAGCCCCAGCATTTT. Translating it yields CSASDGGGQPQHF.

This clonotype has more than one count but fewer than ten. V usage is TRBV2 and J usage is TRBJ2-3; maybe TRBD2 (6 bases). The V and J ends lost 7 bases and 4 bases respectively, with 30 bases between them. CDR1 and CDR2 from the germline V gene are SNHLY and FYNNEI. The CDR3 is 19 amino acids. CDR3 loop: CASTGEETVWAPWADTQYF. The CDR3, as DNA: TGTGCCAGCACCGGGGAGGAGACAGTATGGGCCCCGTGGGCAGATACGCAGTATTTT. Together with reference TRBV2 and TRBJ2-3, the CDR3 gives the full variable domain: EPEVTQTPSHQVTQMGQEVILRCVPISNHLYFYWYRQILGQKVEFLVSFYNNEISEKSEIFDDQFSVERPDGSNFTLKIRSTKLEDSAMYFCASTGEETVWAPWADTQYFGPGTRLTVL.

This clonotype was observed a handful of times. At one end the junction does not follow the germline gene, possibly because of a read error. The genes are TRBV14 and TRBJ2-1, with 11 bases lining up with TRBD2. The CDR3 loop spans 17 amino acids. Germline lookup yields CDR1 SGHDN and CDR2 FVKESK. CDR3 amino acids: CASSQASGGKTYNEQFF. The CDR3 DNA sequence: TGTGCCAGCAGTCAAGCTAGCGGGGGGAAAACCTACAATGAGCAGTTCTTC.

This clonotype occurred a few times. The chain's CDR3 is CASTSSPYEQYF. The CDR3 region has the DNA TGTGCCAGTACATCATCTCCCTACGAGCAGTACTTC. This chain links TRBV12-3 or TRBV12-4 with TRBJ2-7, with D unclear. Trimming stripped 9 bases from V and 2 bases from J, with 11 bases between. The CDR3 spans 12 residues.

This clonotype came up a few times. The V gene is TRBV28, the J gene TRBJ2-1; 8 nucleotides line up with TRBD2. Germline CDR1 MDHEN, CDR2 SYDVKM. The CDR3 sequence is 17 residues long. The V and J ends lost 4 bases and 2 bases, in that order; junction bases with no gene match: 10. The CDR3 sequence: CASSYPLAGGAYNEQFF. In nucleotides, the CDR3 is TGTGCCAGCAGTTATCCTCTTGCGGGGGGCGCCTACAATGAGCAGTTCTTC.

DNA of the CDR3: TGTGCCACCAGCCCCCGATCGAGGGATACGCAGTATTTT. This sequence encodes CATSPRSRDTQYF. The chain joins TRBV15 to TRBJ2-3, with unresolved D. Per the germline V gene, CDR1 is LNHNV and CDR2 is YYDKDF (reference sequence). The CDR3 length is 13 residues. V was clipped by 5 bases and J by 6 bases, with 12 bases between them.

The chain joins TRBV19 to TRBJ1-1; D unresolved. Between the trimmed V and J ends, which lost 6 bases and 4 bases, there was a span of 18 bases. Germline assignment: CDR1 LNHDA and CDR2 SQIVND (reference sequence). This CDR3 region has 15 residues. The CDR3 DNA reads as TGTGCCAGTAGCTATATGAGGGCAGGAGTCACTGAAGCTTTCTTT. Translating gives CASSYMRAGVTEAFF.

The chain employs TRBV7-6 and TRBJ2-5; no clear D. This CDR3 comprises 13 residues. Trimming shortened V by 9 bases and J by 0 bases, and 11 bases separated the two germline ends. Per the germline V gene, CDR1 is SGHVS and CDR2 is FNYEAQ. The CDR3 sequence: CASVDKNQETQYF. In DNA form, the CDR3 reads TGTGCCAGTGTTGACAAGAACCAAGAGACCCAGTACTTC.

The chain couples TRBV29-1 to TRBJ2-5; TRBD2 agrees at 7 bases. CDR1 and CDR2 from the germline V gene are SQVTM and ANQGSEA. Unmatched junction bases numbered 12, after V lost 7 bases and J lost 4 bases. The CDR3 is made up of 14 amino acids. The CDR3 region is CSAGGGDNRETQYF. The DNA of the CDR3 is TGCAGCGCTGGGGGGGGGGATAACAGAGAGACCCAGTACTTC.

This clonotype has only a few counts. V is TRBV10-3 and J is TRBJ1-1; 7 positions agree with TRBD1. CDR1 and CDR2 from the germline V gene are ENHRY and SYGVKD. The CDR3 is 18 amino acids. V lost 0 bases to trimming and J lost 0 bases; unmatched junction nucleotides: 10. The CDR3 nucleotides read TGTGCCATCAGTGAGTCGACGCGGGACAGATTTCTGAACACTGAAGCTTTCTTT. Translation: CAISESTRDRFLNTEAFF.

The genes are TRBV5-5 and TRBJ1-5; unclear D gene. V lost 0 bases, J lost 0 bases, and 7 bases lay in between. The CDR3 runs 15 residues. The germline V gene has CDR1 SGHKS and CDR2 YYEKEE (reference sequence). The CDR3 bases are TGTGCCAGCAGCTTGGTACCAGATAGCAATCAGCCCCAGCATTTT. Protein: CASSLVPDSNQPQHF.

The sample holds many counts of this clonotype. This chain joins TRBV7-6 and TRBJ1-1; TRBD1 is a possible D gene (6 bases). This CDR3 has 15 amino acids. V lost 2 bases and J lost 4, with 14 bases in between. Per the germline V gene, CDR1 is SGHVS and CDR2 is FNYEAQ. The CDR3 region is CASSLSPGDGTEAFF. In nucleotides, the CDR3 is TGTGCCAGCAGCTTATCGCCAGGGGATGGCACTGAAGCTTTCTTT.

The CDR3 DNA is TGCAGTGCTAGGGGCAGGGAGGGTGGCTACACCTTC. This encodes CSARGREGGYTF. The chain combines TRBV20-1 with TRBJ1-2; D is possibly TRBD1 (5 bases). CDR3 length: 12 amino acids. V lost 3 bases and J lost 7, with 12 bases in between. Germline CDR1 reads DFQATT; CDR2 reads SNEGSKA (reference sequence).

CDR3 loop: CATSRLAGGIDTQYF. The CDR3 DNA reads TGTGCCACCAGCAGACTAGCGGGGGGCATTGATACGCAGTATTTT. The chain carries TRBV15 and TRBJ2-3; 11 bases are a match to TRBD2. V lost 2 bases, J lost 6 bases, and 4 bases stayed unmatched. CDR1 and CDR2 from the germline V gene are LNHNV and YYDKDF (reference sequence). This CDR3 region has 15 residues.

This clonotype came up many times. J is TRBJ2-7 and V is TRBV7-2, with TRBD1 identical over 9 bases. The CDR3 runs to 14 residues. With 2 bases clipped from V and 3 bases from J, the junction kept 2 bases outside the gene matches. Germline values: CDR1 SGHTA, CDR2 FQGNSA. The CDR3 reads CASSLWDRDYEQYV. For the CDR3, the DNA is TGTGCCAGCAGCTTATGGGACAGGGACTACGAGCAGTACGTC.

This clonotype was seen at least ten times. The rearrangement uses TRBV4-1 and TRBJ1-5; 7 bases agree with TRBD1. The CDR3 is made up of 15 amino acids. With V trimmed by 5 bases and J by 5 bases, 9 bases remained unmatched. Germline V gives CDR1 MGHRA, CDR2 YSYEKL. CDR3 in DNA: TGCGCCAGCAGCAACAGAGACAGGGTAGATCAGCCCCAGCATTTT. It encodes CASSNRDRVDQPQHF.

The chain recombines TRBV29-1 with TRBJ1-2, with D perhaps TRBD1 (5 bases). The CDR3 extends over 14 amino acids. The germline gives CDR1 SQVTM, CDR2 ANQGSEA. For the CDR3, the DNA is TGCTGCGGGCCGGGGGGTACATTTAACTATGGCTACACCTTC. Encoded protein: CCGPGGTFNYGYTF.

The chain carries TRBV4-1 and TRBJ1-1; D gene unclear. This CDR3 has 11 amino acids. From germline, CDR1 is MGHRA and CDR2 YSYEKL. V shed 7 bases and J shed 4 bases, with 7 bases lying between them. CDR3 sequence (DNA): TGCGCCAGCACCGATGGCACTGAAGCTTTCTTT. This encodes CASTDGTEAFF.

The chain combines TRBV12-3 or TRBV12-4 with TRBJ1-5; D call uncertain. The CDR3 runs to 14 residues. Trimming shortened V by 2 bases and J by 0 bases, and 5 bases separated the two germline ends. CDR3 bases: TGTGCCAGCAGTTTAATGAGTAGCAATCAGCCCCAGCATTTT. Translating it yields CASSLMSSNQPQHF.

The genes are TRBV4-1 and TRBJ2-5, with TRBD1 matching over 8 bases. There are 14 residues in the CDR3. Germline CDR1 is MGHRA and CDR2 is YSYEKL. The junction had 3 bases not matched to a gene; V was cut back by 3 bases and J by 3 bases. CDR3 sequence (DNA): TGCGCCAGCAGCCACGGGACAGGCAAAGAGACCCAGTACTTC. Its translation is CASSHGTGKETQYF.

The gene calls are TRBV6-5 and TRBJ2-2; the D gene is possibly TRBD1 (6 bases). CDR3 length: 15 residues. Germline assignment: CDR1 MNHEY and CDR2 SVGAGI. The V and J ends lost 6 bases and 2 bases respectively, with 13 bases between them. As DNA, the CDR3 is TGTGCCAGCAGGAACCGGGACAAAAACACCGGGGAGCTGTTTTTT. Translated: CASRNRDKNTGELFF.

CDR3 coding DNA: TGTGCTAGTGGTTCTCCTCCGGAGACCCAGTACTTC. Amino acids: CASGSPPETQYF. The chain links TRBV12-5 to TRBJ2-5; no clear D. Germline loops: CDR1 LGHNT, CDR2 FRNRAP. Trimming removed 4 bases from V and 5 bases from J, with 8 bases in between. This CDR3 comprises 12 residues. Filled out from reference TRBV12-5 and TRBJ2-5, the complete variable domain reads DARVTQTPRHKVTEMGQEVTMRCQPILGHNTVFWYRQTMMQGLELLAYFRNRAPLDDSGMPKDRFSAEMPDATLATLKIQPSEPRDSAVYFCASGSPPETQYFGPGTRLLVL.

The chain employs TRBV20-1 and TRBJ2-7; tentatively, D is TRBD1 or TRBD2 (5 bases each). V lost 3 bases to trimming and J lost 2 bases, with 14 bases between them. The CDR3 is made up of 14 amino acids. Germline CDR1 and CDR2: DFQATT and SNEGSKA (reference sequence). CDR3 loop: CSASGSRGPYEQYF. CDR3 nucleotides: TGCAGTGCTAGTGGGTCCCGGGGACCCTACGAGCAGTACTTC.